The clone carrying this TCR beta chain was recorded a few times. Its specificity is unknown. The data derive from a study of radiotherapy plus CTLA-4 blockade in lung cancer. Notes on the study in general: An expansion of tumor-derived TCR clones occurred in blood after radiotherapy plus ipilimumab.

There are 16 residues in the CDR3. CDR1 and CDR2 from the germline V gene are ENHRY and SYGVKD. Unmatched junction bases numbered 6, after V lost 9 bases and J lost 2 bases. This table comes from immunoSEQ multiplex PCR, and its TCRdb copy is limited to in-frame clones, with some not included. The sample lists about 32,000 clones, roughly 71% occurring once. The material sequenced was peripheral blood, taken from a patient treated with radiotherapy plus ipilimumab. This receptor was identified in a human donor with non-small cell lung cancer who had stable disease on radiotherapy plus ipilimumab. The chain carries TRBV10-3 and TRBJ2-1; 14 positions match TRBD2. The CDR3 region has the DNA TGTGCCATTGGGACTAGCGGGAGACGGACCTACAATGAGCAGTTCTTC. It encodes CAIGTSGRRTYNEQFF.